This is a list of T cell receptor beta chains from one sample in a study of cytomegalovirus exposure and HLA in healthy donors. The data were produced by immunoSEQ multiplex PCR, yet TCRdb's version contains in-frame clones alone and is incomplete. The sample has about 110,000 clones, around 72% seen once. The material sequenced was PBMCs. The receptors derive from a woman in her thirties or forties in good health and CMV-seropositive. CDR3s include the opening cysteine and the closing phenylalanine or tryptophan. Only some rows state a clone size, as once, few, many or a class for expanded clones.

v_call clone_size cdr3_aa
TRBV9 - CASSVGGTNEKLFF
TRBV9 - CASSGRGTGGFYEQYF
TRBV7-3 few CASSLDRTSTDTQYF
TRBV6-6 - CASSYRGHEKLFF
TRBV7-2 - CASSFDSGPQHF
TRBV5-1 - CASRFDRAETQYF
TRBV27 - CASSLPSGEHNEQFF
TRBV7-9 - CASSPNPVNTEAFF
TRBV30 once CAWTRQGLGEQYF
TRBV9 - CASSDGRTETQYF
TRBV7-9 once CASSLVSSPDNSPLHF